This TCR beta chain was documented in a study of regulatory T cells in long-lasting Graves disease. Notes on this clonotype: Its antigen is currently unknown.

Findings of the study overall: Patients with persistent disease showed a bias toward TRBV28, TRBJ1-2 and TRBJ2-5. The study examined only peripheral blood, not thyroid tissue.

The authors built TCR beta libraries using iRepertoire HTBI primers and Arm-PCR of CDR3 regions. TCRdb re-called the multiplex PCR reads through MiXCR, storing one row per CDR3 protein. The table has roughly 610,000 distinct CDR3 sequences, roughly a sixth seen once. The CDR3 spans 14 residues. J gave up 3 bases and V 3 bases, and 5 bases lay outside the gene matches. Germline-derived CDR1 and CDR2 are SGHRS and YFSETQ. Time point given: newly diagnosed GD, antithyroid drugs for less than 3 months. From PBMCs, RNA was extracted and then used to make the TCR library. These data also featured in a second study, about T cells in Graves' hyperthyroidism and ophthalmopathy.

This specimen was peripheral blood mononuclear cells (PBMCs), taken at new diagnosis, from a patient treated with antithyroid drugs. This TCR was recovered from a man aged 18 to 29 with Graves disease. The chain couples TRBV5-1 to TRBJ1-1, with 7 bases fitting TRBD1. The CDR3 DNA reads TGCGCCAGCAGCTCAACAGGGGTTGACACTGAAGCTTTCTTT. Translation gives CASSSTGVDTEAFF.